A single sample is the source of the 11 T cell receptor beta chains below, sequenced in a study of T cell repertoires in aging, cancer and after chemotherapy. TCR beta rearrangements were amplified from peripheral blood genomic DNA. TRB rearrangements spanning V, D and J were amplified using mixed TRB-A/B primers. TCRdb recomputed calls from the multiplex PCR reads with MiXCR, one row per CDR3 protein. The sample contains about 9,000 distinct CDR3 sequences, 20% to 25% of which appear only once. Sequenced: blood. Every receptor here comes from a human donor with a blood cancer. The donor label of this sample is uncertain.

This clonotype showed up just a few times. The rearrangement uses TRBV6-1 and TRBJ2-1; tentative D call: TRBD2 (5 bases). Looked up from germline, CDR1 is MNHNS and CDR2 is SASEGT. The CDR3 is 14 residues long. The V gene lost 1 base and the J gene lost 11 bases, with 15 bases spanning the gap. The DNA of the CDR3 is TGTGCCAGCAGTGAAGTTGCTAGCCTCGTCAAGCAGTTCTTC. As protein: CASSEVASLVKQFF.

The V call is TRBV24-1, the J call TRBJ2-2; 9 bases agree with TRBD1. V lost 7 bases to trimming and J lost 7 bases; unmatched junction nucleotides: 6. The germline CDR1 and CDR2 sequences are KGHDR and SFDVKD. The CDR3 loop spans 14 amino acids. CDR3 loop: CATRQGAQSGELFF. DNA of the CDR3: TGTGCCACCAGACAGGGGGCGCAGAGCGGGGAGCTGTTTTTT.

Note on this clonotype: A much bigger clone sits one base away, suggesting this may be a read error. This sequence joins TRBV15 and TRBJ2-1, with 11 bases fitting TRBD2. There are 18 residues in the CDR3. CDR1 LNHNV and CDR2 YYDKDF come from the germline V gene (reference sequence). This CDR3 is CATNRALAGAGSYNEQFF. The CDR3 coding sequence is TGTGCCACCAACAGAGCACTAGCGGGGGCGGGGTCCTACAATGAGCAGTTCTTC. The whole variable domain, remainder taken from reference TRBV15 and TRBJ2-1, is DAMVIQNPRYQVTQFGKPVTLSCSQTLNHNVMYWYQQKSSQAPKLLFHYYDKDFNNEADTPDNFQSRRPNTSFCFLDIRSPGLGDTAMYLCATNRALAGAGSYNEQFFGPGTRLTVL.

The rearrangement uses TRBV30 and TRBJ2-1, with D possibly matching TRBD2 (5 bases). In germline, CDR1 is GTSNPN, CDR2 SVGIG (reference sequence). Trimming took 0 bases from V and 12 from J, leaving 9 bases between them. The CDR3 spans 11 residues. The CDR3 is CAWSVSAGQFF. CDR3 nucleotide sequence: TGTGCCTGGAGTGTTAGCGCCGGGCAGTTCTTC.

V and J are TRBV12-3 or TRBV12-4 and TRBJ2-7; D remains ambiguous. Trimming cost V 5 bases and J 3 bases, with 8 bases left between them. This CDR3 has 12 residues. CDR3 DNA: TGTGCCAGCAGTCCCTCGGACTACGAGCAGTACTTC. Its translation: CASSPSDYEQYF.

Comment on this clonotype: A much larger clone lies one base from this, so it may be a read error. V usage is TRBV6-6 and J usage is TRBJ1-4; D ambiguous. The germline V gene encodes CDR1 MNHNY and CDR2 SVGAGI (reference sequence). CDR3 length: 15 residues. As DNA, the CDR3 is TGTGCCAGCAGTACCGACGGTGCAACTAATGAAATACTGTTTTTT. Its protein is CASSTDGATNEILFF.

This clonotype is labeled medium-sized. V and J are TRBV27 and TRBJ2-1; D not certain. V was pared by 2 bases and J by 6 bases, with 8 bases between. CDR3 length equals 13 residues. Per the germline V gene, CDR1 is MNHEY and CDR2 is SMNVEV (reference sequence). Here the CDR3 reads CASSLLSPNEQFF. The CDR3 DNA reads TGTGCCAGCAGTTTACTTTCCCCCAATGAGCAGTTCTTC.

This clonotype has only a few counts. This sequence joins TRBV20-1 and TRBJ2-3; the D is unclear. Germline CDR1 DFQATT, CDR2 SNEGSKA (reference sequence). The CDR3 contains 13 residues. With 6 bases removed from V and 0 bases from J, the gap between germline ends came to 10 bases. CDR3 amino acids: CSALPGSTDTQYF. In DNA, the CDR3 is TGCAGTGCGCTCCCGGGTAGCACAGATACGCAGTATTTT.

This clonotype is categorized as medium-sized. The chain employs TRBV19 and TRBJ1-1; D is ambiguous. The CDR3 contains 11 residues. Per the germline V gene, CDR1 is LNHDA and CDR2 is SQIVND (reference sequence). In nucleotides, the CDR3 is TGTGCGTCGGGCGTCGACACTGAAGCTTTCTTT. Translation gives CASGVDTEAFF. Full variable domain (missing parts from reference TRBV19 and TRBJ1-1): DGGITQSPKYLFRKEGQNVTLSCEQNLNHDAMYWYRQDPGQGLRLIYYSQIVNDFQKGDIAEGYSVSREKKESFPLTVTSAQKNPTAFYLCASGVDTEAFFGQGTRLTVV.

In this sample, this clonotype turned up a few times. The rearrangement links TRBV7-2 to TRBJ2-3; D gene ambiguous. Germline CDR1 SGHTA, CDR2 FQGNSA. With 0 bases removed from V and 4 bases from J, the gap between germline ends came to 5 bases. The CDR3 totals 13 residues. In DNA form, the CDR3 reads TGTGCCAGCAGCTTAGCGGACGCAGATACGCAGTATTTT. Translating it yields CASSLADADTQYF.

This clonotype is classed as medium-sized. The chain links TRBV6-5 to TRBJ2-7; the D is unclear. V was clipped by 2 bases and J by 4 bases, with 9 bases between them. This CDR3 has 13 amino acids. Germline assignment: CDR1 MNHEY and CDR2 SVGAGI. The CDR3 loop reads CASSYRFLYEQYF. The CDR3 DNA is TGTGCCAGCAGTTACAGATTTTTGTACGAGCAGTACTTC.